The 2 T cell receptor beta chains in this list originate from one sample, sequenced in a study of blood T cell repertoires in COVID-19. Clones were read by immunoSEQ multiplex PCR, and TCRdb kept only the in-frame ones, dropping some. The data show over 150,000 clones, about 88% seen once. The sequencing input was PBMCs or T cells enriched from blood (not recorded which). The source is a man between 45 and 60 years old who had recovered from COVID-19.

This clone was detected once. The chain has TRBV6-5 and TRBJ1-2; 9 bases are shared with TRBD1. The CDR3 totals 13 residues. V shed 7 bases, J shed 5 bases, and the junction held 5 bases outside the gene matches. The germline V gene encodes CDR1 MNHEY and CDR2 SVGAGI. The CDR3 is CASIDRGEYGYTF. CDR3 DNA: TGTGCCAGCATCGACAGGGGGGAATATGGCTACACCTTC.

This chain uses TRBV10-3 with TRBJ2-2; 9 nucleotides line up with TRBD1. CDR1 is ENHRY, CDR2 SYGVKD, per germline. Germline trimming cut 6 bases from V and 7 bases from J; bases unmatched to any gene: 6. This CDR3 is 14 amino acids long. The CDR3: CAISEGQGGGELFF. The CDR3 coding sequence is TGTGCCATCAGCGAGGGACAGGGAGGCGGGGAGCTGTTTTTT.